One sample yielded the 27 T cell receptor beta chains listed below, sequenced in a study of regulatory dendritic cells for organ transplantation. No antigen has been assigned to these receptors. Clones were read by immunoSEQ multiplex PCR, and TCRdb kept only the in-frame ones, dropping some. The sample has roughly 20,000 clones, less than 90% seen once. CFSE-labeled sorted T cells met regulatory or mature dendritic cells for approximately 5 days. Sequencing input: naive CD4+ T cells from blood cultured with dendritic cells. Regarding subset: CD45RA+ naive T cells. Receptor source: a human donor in good health.

The chain recombines TRBV7-2 with TRBJ1-2; 8 positions agree with TRBD1. The V segment lost 6 bases and the J segment 6 bases; nucleotides outside the gene matches: 6. The CDR3 runs to 13 residues. Germline V gives CDR1 SGHTA, CDR2 FQGNSA. CDR3 nucleotides: TGTGCCAGCAGGACCACAGGGGGAGATGGCTACACCTTC. Its protein product is CASRTTGGDGYTF. The variable domain in full, with the rest retrieved from reference TRBV7-2 and TRBJ1-2, is GAGVSQSPSNKVTEKGKDVELRCDPISGHTALYWYRQSLGQGLEFLIYFQGNSAPDKSGLPSDRFSAERTGGSVSTLTIQRTQQEDSAVYLCASRTTGGDGYTFGSGTRLTVV.

This chain connects TRBV9 to TRBJ1-1; D is perhaps TRBD1 (6 bases). Germline-derived CDR1 and CDR2 are SGDLS and YYNGEE. Trimming removed 0 bases at V and 2 bases at J, with 14 bases between. The CDR3 has 16 amino acids. CDR3 residues: CASSVAGAGINTEAFF. CDR3 DNA sequence: TGTGCCAGCAGCGTAGCGGGGGCCGGAATTAACACTGAAGCTTTCTTT.

The chain uses TRBV6-1 and TRBJ2-3; no definite D call. Germline V gives CDR1 MNHNS, CDR2 SASEGT. The CDR3 loop spans 14 amino acids. Trimming removed 3 bases at V and 6 bases at J, with 13 bases between. The DNA for the CDR3 is TGTGCCAGCAGTGATCTCAGTGGGCTGGATACGCAGTATTTT. This codes for CASSDLSGLDTQYF.

The chain carries TRBV5-6 and TRBJ2-1; unclear D gene. The V and J ends lost 0 bases and 4 bases respectively, with 11 bases between them. Germline V gene lookup returns CDR1 SGHDT and CDR2 YYEEEE. The CDR3 runs to 15 residues. CDR3 residues: CASSLGLTPYNEQFF. The CDR3 nucleotides are TGTGCCAGCAGCTTGGGGCTAACACCATACAATGAGCAGTTCTTC.

The chain joins TRBV7-9 to TRBJ2-3; D remains ambiguous. Between the trimmed V and J ends, which lost 3 bases and 3 bases, there was a span of 16 bases. This CDR3 is 16 amino acids long. Germline lookup yields CDR1 SEHNR and CDR2 FQNEAQ (reference sequence). The DNA for the CDR3 is TGTGCCAGCAGCTTGTCTCTGGGTACAGCGACAGATACGCAGTATTTT. Amino acids: CASSLSLGTATDTQYF.

The CDR3, as DNA: TGTGCCAGCAGCTTACGGTACGGTAGCACAGATACGCAGTATTTT. It is translated as CASSLRYGSTDTQYF. The gene calls are TRBV7-9 and TRBJ2-3; no clear D gene. V dropped 2 bases and J dropped 0 bases, with 9 bases sitting between them. Germline values: CDR1 SEHNR, CDR2 FQNEAQ (reference sequence). The CDR3 length is 15 residues.

Only one count was recorded for this clone. The chain carries TRBV7-9 and TRBJ2-3; D is unclear. The CDR3 has 14 amino acids. Germline V gene lookup returns CDR1 SEHNR and CDR2 FQNEAQ (reference sequence). The V end lost 5 bases, the J end lost 4 bases, and 13 bases lay between the germline ends. The CDR3 DNA sequence: TGTGCCAGCAGCACCAATTTGATCCCAGATACGCAGTATTTT. It yields the protein CASSTNLIPDTQYF.

V and J are TRBV19 and TRBJ1-3, with D uncertain. This CDR3 spans 15 amino acids. The V gene's germline CDR1 is LNHDA and CDR2 SQIVND (reference sequence). V was cut by 3 bases and J by 2 bases, with 11 bases left in between. The CDR3 DNA reads TGTGCCAGTAGTATTTCTTTCGTCCCTGGAAACACCATATATTTT. Amino acids: CASSISFVPGNTIYF.

The chain carries TRBV7-2 and TRBJ1-1; D gene ambiguous. The CDR3 sequence is 13 residues long. Deletions cut 2 bases from V and 3 bases from J, with 7 bases between. Germline values: CDR1 SGHTA, CDR2 FQGNSA. CDR3 amino acids: CASSLFRYTEAFF. CDR3 coding DNA: TGTGCCAGCAGCTTATTCCGGTACACTGAAGCTTTCTTT.

V gene TRBV25-1 combines with J gene TRBJ2-3, with D perhaps given as TRBD1 or TRBD2 (5 bases each). The CDR3 contains 14 residues. Germline CDR1 is MGHDK and CDR2 is SYGVNS. Trimming removed 0 bases at V and 3 bases at J, with 7 bases between. CDR3 sequence (DNA): TGTGCCAGCAGTGAATATGGGGGAACAGATACGCAGTATTTT. It codes for CASSEYGGTDTQYF.

The V and J genes are TRBV12-5 and TRBJ2-7; D is unresolved. Germline CDR1 and CDR2: LGHNT and FRNRAP. V lost 1 base, J lost 4 bases, and 2 bases lay in between. The CDR3 sequence is 11 residues long. The CDR3 DNA reads as TGTGCTAGTGGTTTGGGGTACGAGCAGTACTTC. Its protein product is CASGLGYEQYF.

The chain carries TRBV30 and TRBJ2-7; perhaps TRBD1 as D (6 bases). CDR3 size: 14 residues. Trimming cost V 0 bases and J 6 bases, with 15 bases left between them. The germline CDR1 and CDR2 sequences are GTSNPN and SVGIG (reference sequence). The CDR3 loop reads CAWSVLGQGSEQYF. In DNA, the CDR3 is TGTGCCTGGAGTGTTCTTGGGCAGGGGTCCGAGCAGTACTTC.

This clone showed up just a few times. The V gene is TRBV9, the J gene TRBJ1-1; no definite D call. The CDR3 is 14 amino acids. Trimming pared 2 bases from V and 1 base from J, leaving 9 bases between. The germline V gene encodes CDR1 SGDLS and CDR2 YYNGEE. CDR3 sequence reads: CASSVAWGNTEAFF. The DNA for the CDR3 is TGTGCCAGCAGCGTTGCTTGGGGGAACACTGAAGCTTTCTTT.

The J gene is TRBJ2-3, the V gene TRBV6-1, with D possibly matching TRBD1 (6 bases). Trimming took off 6 bases at V and 2 bases at J, with 15 bases between the two ends. This CDR3 contains 15 residues. Germline V lookup: CDR1 MNHNS, CDR2 SASEGT. The CDR3 protein is CASRITGHHTDTQYF. CDR3 DNA: TGTGCCAGCAGAATCACAGGGCACCACACAGATACGCAGTATTTT.

The V gene is TRBV6-5, the J gene TRBJ1-5; possible D gene TRBD1, 5 bases. Germline-derived CDR1 and CDR2 are MNHEY and SVGAGI. The CDR3 covers 15 residues. Trimming took off 2 bases at V and 2 bases at J, with 10 bases between the two ends. Written as DNA, the CDR3 is TGTGCCAGCAGTTACGTCGCGGGGGGCAATCAGCCCCAGCATTTT. The encoded protein is CASSYVAGGNQPQHF.

The chain joins TRBV9 to TRBJ1-1, with D possibly matching TRBD1 (6 bases). Trimming took off 4 bases at V and 7 bases at J, with 20 bases between the two ends. The CDR3 sequence is 15 residues long. The germline CDR1 and CDR2 sequences are SGDLS and YYNGEE. The CDR3 nucleotides are TGTGCCAGCAGCACCCGATTGGGGGCGGGGGGTGAAGCTTTCTTT. This gives the protein CASSTRLGAGGEAFF.

This clone was picked up a small number of times. The chain uses TRBV7-2 and TRBJ1-2; D may be TRBD1 (6 bases). Trimming removed 1 base from V and 6 bases from J, with 12 bases in between. The CDR3 totals 14 residues. In germline, CDR1 is SGHTA, CDR2 FQGNSA. The CDR3 sequence is CASSLDGTSHGYTF. As DNA, the CDR3 is TGTGCCAGCAGCTTAGACGGGACATCCCATGGCTACACCTTC.

The chain uses TRBV5-1 and TRBJ2-7, with D possibly being TRBD1 or TRBD2 (5 bases each). V gave up 2 bases and J gave up 7 bases, with 16 bases separating them. Germline V gives CDR1 SGHRS, CDR2 YFSETQ. The CDR3 loop spans 14 amino acids. Here the CDR3 DNA reads TGCGCCAGCAGCTTTTCGGGGACCTTGGGGGAGCAGTACTTC. Its translation is CASSFSGTLGEQYF.

The gene calls are TRBV20-1 and TRBJ2-1; 7 bases map to TRBD2. Germline V gives CDR1 DFQATT, CDR2 SNEGSKA (reference sequence). V lost 6 bases, J lost 10 bases, and 6 bases stayed unmatched. The CDR3 covers 11 residues. CDR3 sequence: CSALGAGEQFF. The CDR3 region has the DNA TGCAGTGCCCTCGGAGCGGGAGAGCAGTTCTTC.

This clone was found a few times. The V and J genes are TRBV6-5 and TRBJ2-7, with no clear D. The CDR3 consists of 12 residues. Trimming cost V 4 bases and J 2 bases, with 6 bases left between them. The germline V gene has CDR1 MNHEY and CDR2 SVGAGI. CDR3 residues: CASSSNTYEQYF. In nucleotides, the CDR3 is TGTGCCAGCAGTTCGAACACCTACGAGCAGTACTTC.

V is TRBV30 and J is TRBJ2-6; a weak D match, TRBD1 (5 bases). The germline V gene has CDR1 GTSNPN and CDR2 SVGIG (reference sequence). This CDR3 contains 16 residues. Between the trimmed V and J ends, which lost 3 bases and 0 bases, there was a span of 12 bases. CDR3 nucleotides: TGTGCCTGGAGCCAGGGATCCCCCTCTGGGGCCAACGTCCTGACTTTC. This codes for CAWSQGSPSGANVLTF.

CDR3: CSARRGETQYF. CDR3 nucleotides: TGCAGTGCTAGACGGGGGGAGACCCAGTACTTC. The chain has TRBV20-1 and TRBJ2-5; tentative D call: TRBD2 (6 bases). The CDR3 runs 11 residues. V was shortened by 2 bases and J by 5 bases, with 6 bases between the two germline ends. Looked up from germline, CDR1 is DFQATT and CDR2 is SNEGSKA (reference sequence).

The gene calls are TRBV4-1 and TRBJ1-3; D is uncertain. Germline CDR1 is MGHRA and CDR2 is YSYEKL. Between the trimmed V and J ends, which lost 3 bases and 8 bases, there was a span of 26 bases. The length of the CDR3 is 18 residues. The CDR3: CASSQISDLGSGWDTIYF. CDR3 DNA: TGCGCCAGCAGCCAGATTTCTGACCTGGGTTCCGGCTGGGACACCATATATTTT.

The gene calls are TRBV7-9 and TRBJ2-5, with 13 bases that match TRBD2. The germline V gene encodes CDR1 SEHNR and CDR2 FQNEAQ (reference sequence). This CDR3 region has 19 residues. J gave up 4 bases and V 2 bases, and 13 bases lay outside the gene matches. CDR3 DNA sequence: TGTGCCAGCAGCTTATTAAAACGACTAGCGGGAGGAGTGACAGAGACCCAGTACTTC. Translating it yields CASSLLKRLAGGVTETQYF. The variable domain in full, with the rest retrieved from reference TRBV7-9 and TRBJ2-5, is DTGVSQNPRHKITKRGQNVTFRCDPISEHNRLYWYRQTLGQGPEFLTYFQNEAQLEKSRLLSDRFSAERPKGSFSTLEIQRTEQGDSAMYLCASSLLKRLAGGVTETQYFGPGTRLLVL.

V and J are TRBV7-3 and TRBJ2-5, with a tentative D call TRBD1 (6 bases). The tail of the sequence fits TRBJ2-7 better, so the J call may be wrong. The V gene's germline CDR1 is SGHTA and CDR2 FQGTGA. This CDR3 spans 14 amino acids. Written as DNA, the CDR3 is TGTGCCAGCAGCTTAAGTTCGGACAGTCCCGAGCAGTACTTC. Translation gives CASSLSSDSPEQYF.

The chain links TRBV7-2 to TRBJ2-3; D is unresolved. The CDR3 is 14 residues long. Germline-derived CDR1 and CDR2 are SGHTA and FQGNSA. Deletions cut 2 bases from V and 6 bases from J, with 12 bases between. CDR3 residues: CASSLLYLGDTQYF. The CDR3 nucleotides are TGTGCCAGCAGCTTACTTTACCTTGGGGATACGCAGTATTTT.

The V call is TRBV9, the J call TRBJ2-1, with D possibly TRBD2 on 6 matching bases. Germline V gives CDR1 SGDLS, CDR2 YYNGEE. This CDR3 contains 15 residues. Trimming shortened V by 0 bases and J by 5 bases, and 12 bases separated the two germline ends. The CDR3 spells CASSVVSGINNEQFF. As DNA, the CDR3 is TGTGCCAGCAGCGTAGTTAGCGGTATAAACAATGAGCAGTTCTTC.